This record covers a single TCR beta chain. Assay used: immunoSEQ multiplex PCR; TCRdb lists only in-frame clones, some missing. This table has hundreds of thousands of clones, 75% to 90% appearing once. The sample is drawn from a study of Ad26.COV2.S vaccination and SARS-CoV-2 variants. Sample treatment: around 19 received Ad26.COV2.S at low or high dose, single or two shots; about five received placebo; per-sample allocation not given. The samples date from day 63 after the first vaccine or placebo injection. Participants' vaccine, an Ad26 vector, delivered Wuhan-strain SARS-CoV-2 spike. This sample comprised peripheral blood, obtained in a trial of Ad26.COV2.S vaccine versus placebo. The sequence derives from a person between 18 and 65 years old who received the Ad26.COV2.S COVID-19 vaccine or a placebo.

CDR3 sequence reads: CASSPDGLRGSGYTF. CDR3 nucleotide sequence: TGCGCCAGCAGCCCGGACGGACTGCGGGGAAGTGGCTACACCTTC. The gene calls are TRBV5-1 and TRBJ1-2; no clear D gene. Germline CDR1 reads SGHRS; CDR2 reads YFSETQ. This CDR3 is 15 amino acids long. Deletions cut 4 bases from V and 7 bases from J, with 20 bases between. Full variable domain (missing parts from reference TRBV5-1 and TRBJ1-2): KAGVTQTPRYLIKTRGQQVTLSCSPISGHRSVSWYQQTPGQGLQFLFEYFSETQRNKGNFPGRFSGRQFSNSRSEMNVSTLELGDSALYLCASSPDGLRGSGYTFGSGTRLTVV.